A selection of T cell receptor beta chains follows, all from one sample in a study of blood T cell repertoires in COVID-19. Repertoires were generated with immunoSEQ multiplex PCR, while TCRdb's copy carries only in-frame clones and drops some. The sample has 50,000 or so clones, less than 90% seen once. Sample: peripheral blood. All receptors come from a man aged 55 to 70 with active COVID-19. CDR3s include the opening cysteine and the closing phenylalanine or tryptophan. D genes are given only for firm matches. Part of the rows lack a size; the others show once, few, many or a class for expanded clones.

V	D	J	size	DNA	CDR3
TRBV7-8	.	TRBJ2-5	.	TGTGCCAGCAGCTTAGAGTTCGGGGAGACCCAGTACTTC	CASSLEFGETQYF
TRBV4-1	.	TRBJ2-3	.	TGCGCCAGCAGCCAAGAGTTGCAGAGCACAGATACGCAGTATTTT	CASSQELQSTDTQYF
TRBV4-2	.	TRBJ2-1	.	TGTGCCAGCAGCCAAGAATCAGGGGTCAATGAGCAGTTCTTC	CASSQESGVNEQFF
TRBV28	.	TRBJ2-7	.	TGTGCCAGCAATATGAGGGGGTACGCCAACGAGCAGTACTTC	CASNMRGYANEQYF
TRBV14	TRBD2	TRBJ2-2	once	TGTGCCAGCAGCTGGCAGCGGGAGTACACCGGGGAGCTGTTTTTT	CASSWQREYTGELFF
TRBV21-1	.	TRBJ2-5	.	TGTGCCAGCAGCAATGGGACTAGCGACCGGTGGGAGACCCAGTACTTC	CASSNGTSDRWETQYF
TRBV9	TRBD2	TRBJ2-7	few	TGTGCCAGCAGCGGTAGCGGGGGGGCGTCCTACGAGCAGTACTTC	CASSGSGGASYEQYF
TRBV13	.	TRBJ2-3	.	TGTGCCAGCAGCTCGAGCATGGGGAGAAGCACAGATACGCAGTATTTT	CASSSSMGRSTDTQYF
TRBV7-9	.	TRBJ2-5	.	TGTGCCAGCAGCCCTACTAGCAGTCGGGCAGAGACCCAGTACTTC	CASSPTSSRAETQYF
TRBV7-5	.	TRBJ2-1	.	TGTGCCAGAAGCTTAGCTCGAGCGGGAGGAGCCTACAATGAGCAGTTCTTC	CARSLARAGGAYNEQFF
TRBV19	TRBD1	TRBJ1-2	few	TGTGCCAGTAGTTATCAGGGGGCTAACTATGGCTACACCTTC	CASSYQGANYGYTF
TRBV6-5	TRBD2	TRBJ2-7	.	TGTGCCAGCAACGGACTAGCGGGGGCCACCTACGAGCAGTACTTC	CASNGLAGATYEQYF
TRBV7-3	TRBD2	TRBJ2-1	.	TGTGCCAGCAGCCAAACTAGCGGCTCCTACAATGAGCAGTTCTTC	CASSQTSGSYNEQFF
TRBV28	.	TRBJ2-7	.	TGTGCCAGCCTAGGCAACTTCGAGCAGTACTTC	CASLGNFEQYF
TRBV5-1	TRBD2	TRBJ2-7	.	TGCGCCAGCAGCTTTAGCGGGGAAACCTACGAGCAGTACTTC	CASSFSGETYEQYF
TRBV5-6	.	TRBJ2-5	once	TGTGCCAGCTGCCTACTAGCAGGGTATCAAGAGACCCAGTACTTC	CASCLLAGYQETQYF
TRBV6-2/TRBV6-3	.	TRBJ2-4	.	TGTGCCAGCAGTGAGACTATAGCCAAAAACATTCAGTACTTC	CASSETIAKNIQYF